One and the same sample provided the 30 T cell receptor beta chains below, sequenced in a study of neurological immune-mediated disorders. Each CDR3 protein gets one entry after TCRdb re-called the 5' RACE reads with MiXCR. The sample consists of tens of thousands of distinct CDR3 sequences, 2.5% of them appearing once. Sequenced input: PBMCs. The receptors shown here come from a man aged 45-65 years with multiple sclerosis.

This clonotype was counted at least ten times. V and J are TRBV27 and TRBJ1-5; maybe TRBD1 (5 bases). The V and J ends lost 8 bases and 3 bases respectively, with 11 bases between them. The CDR3 is made up of 13 amino acids. Germline V gene sequence: CDR1 MNHEY, CDR2 SMNVEV (reference sequence). This chain's CDR3 is CASGTANNQPQHF. The CDR3 DNA reads TGTGCCAGCGGGACGGCAAACAATCAGCCCCAGCATTTT.

In this sample, this clonotype turned up many times. The chain links TRBV7-9 to TRBJ1-3, with TRBD1 matching over 7 bases. Germline V gives CDR1 SEHNR, CDR2 FQNEAQ (reference sequence). The trim removed 3 bases at V and 2 bases at J, leaving 1 base unmatched. CDR3 length equals 14 residues. CDR3 bases: TGTGCCAGCAGCTTGGGGACAGCTGGAAACACCATATATTTT. Encoded protein: CASSLGTAGNTIYF.

This clonotype was recorded many times. The gene calls are TRBV7-2 and TRBJ2-1; unclear D gene. V lost 1 base and J lost 5, with 9 bases in between. The CDR3 is 14 residues long. Germline loops: CDR1 SGHTA, CDR2 FQGNSA. CDR3 loop: CASSLVPRDNEQFF. The CDR3 coding sequence is TGTGCCAGCAGCTTAGTCCCCCGCGACAATGAGCAGTTCTTC.

The table lists this clonotype with many counts. The V gene is TRBV20-1, the J gene TRBJ1-1; no firm D call. In germline, CDR1 is DFQATT, CDR2 SNEGSKA (reference sequence). The CDR3 consists of 14 residues. V dropped 2 bases and J dropped 1 base, with 11 bases sitting between them. CDR3 DNA: TGCAGTGCTAGACCTCCCTTTCGGAACACTGAAGCTTTCTTT. Translated: CSARPPFRNTEAFF.

This clonotype was detected ten times or more. The V call is TRBV4-1, the J call TRBJ1-1, with 7 bases lining up with TRBD1. V dropped 0 bases and J dropped 5; count of bases not matched to a gene: 3. Germline assignment: CDR1 MGHRA and CDR2 YSYEKL. The CDR3 runs 14 residues. CDR3 in amino acids: CASSQDSGGTEAFF. The DNA of the CDR3 is TGCGCCAGCAGCCAAGATTCAGGGGGGACTGAAGCTTTCTTT.

This clonotype showed up many times. CDR3 nucleotide sequence: TGTGCCAGCAGTGAAGCGCCATGGGAAAAACTGTTTTTT. Translating it yields CASSEAPWEKLFF. The chain is built from TRBV2 and TRBJ1-4; D gene ambiguous. Germline CDR1 is SNHLY and CDR2 is FYNNEI. V dropped 0 bases and J dropped 8 bases, with 7 bases sitting between them. CDR3 length: 13 amino acids.

The chain couples TRBV27 to TRBJ1-1; D remains unclear. Germline assignment: CDR1 MNHEY and CDR2 SMNVEV (reference sequence). The CDR3 has 15 residues. Trimming stripped 2 bases from V and 6 bases from J, with 16 bases between. The DNA for the CDR3 is TGTGCCAGCAGTTTACAGCCCGCAGTTGGACCTGAAGCTTTCTTT. Amino acids: CASSLQPAVGPEAFF.

This clonotype was recorded many times. V gene TRBV7-2 combines with J gene TRBJ2-3; TRBD2 aligns across 12 bases. Trimming cost V 5 bases and J 4 bases; bases outside gene matches: 10. The germline gives CDR1 SGHTA, CDR2 FQGNSA. The CDR3 is made up of 17 amino acids. CDR3 sequence (DNA): TGTGCCAGCAGCCGAATTGGGACTAGCGGGTATTCAGATACGCAGTATTTT. Translation gives CASSRIGTSGYSDTQYF.

The table lists this clonotype with many counts. The rearrangement joins TRBV7-2 to TRBJ2-5; no definite D call. V was cut by 1 base and J by 0 bases, with 6 bases left in between. The CDR3 length is 14 residues. CDR1 is SGHTA and CDR2 is FQGNSA in the germline V gene. In DNA form, the CDR3 reads TGTGCCAGCAGCTTAGTCTGGGACCAAGAGACCCAGTACTTC. Translation: CASSLVWDQETQYF.

This clonotype was found many times. The chain links TRBV5-6 to TRBJ2-1, with no clear D. The CDR3 contains 14 residues. The germline CDR1 and CDR2 sequences are SGHDT and YYEEEE. Trimming took 2 bases from V and 9 from J, leaving 15 bases between them. In DNA, the CDR3 is TGTGCCAGCAGCTTCCCCCCCAAAAGCACTGAGCAGTTCTTC. Protein sequence: CASSFPPKSTEQFF.

This clonotype was seen at least ten times. The gene calls are TRBV5-5 and TRBJ1-6; D is possibly TRBD1 (5 bases). Germline CDR1 is SGHKS and CDR2 is YYEKEE (reference sequence). Trimming left V 0 bases short and J 10 bases short, with 17 bases between. The CDR3 runs 16 residues. The CDR3 protein is CASSLAPDTRQSPLHF. The CDR3 DNA reads TGTGCCAGCAGCTTGGCCCCGGACACCAGGCAGTCACCCCTCCACTTT.

This clonotype has a count of ten or more. The chain links TRBV3-1 to TRBJ2-5; no reliable D call. The CDR3 runs to 12 residues. Germline CDR1 LGHDT, CDR2 YNNKEL (reference sequence). Trimming took off 2 bases at V and 7 bases at J, with 8 bases between the two ends. The CDR3 region is CASSQPPWTQYF. The CDR3 DNA sequence: TGTGCCAGCAGCCAACCCCCGTGGACCCAGTACTTC.

This clonotype was found many times. The chain joins TRBV5-1 to TRBJ2-6; unclear D gene. CDR3 length: 16 amino acids. Between the trimmed V and J ends, which lost 2 bases and 2 bases, there was a span of 11 bases. Germline V gene data show CDR1 as SGHRS and CDR2 as YFSETQ. The CDR3 nucleotides are TGCGCCAGCAGCTTAGGGCTACGGCCTGGGGCCAACGTCCTGACTTTC. Protein product: CASSLGLRPGANVLTF. The whole variable domain, filled in from reference TRBV5-1 and TRBJ2-6, reads KAGVTQTPRYLIKTRGQQVTLSCSPISGHRSVSWYQQTPGQGLQFLFEYFSETQRNKGNFPGRFSGRQFSNSRSEMNVSTLELGDSALYLCASSLGLRPGANVLTFGAGSRLTVL.

In this sample, this clonotype turned up many times. This sequence joins TRBV6-6 and TRBJ2-7; D may be TRBD2 (6 bases). Germline CDR1 and CDR2: MNHNY and SVGAGI (reference sequence). The CDR3 loop spans 14 amino acids. Trimming cost V 7 bases and J 6 bases, with 19 bases left between them. The CDR3, as DNA: TGTGCCAGCACCTCAGACGGGGGTAAGGGCGAGCAGTACTTC. Its protein product is CASTSDGGKGEQYF.

This clonotype has ten or more counts. The V gene is TRBV20-1, the J gene TRBJ1-5; D gene ambiguous. In germline, CDR1 is DFQATT, CDR2 SNEGSKA (reference sequence). The CDR3 length is 15 residues. V lost 6 bases to trimming and J lost 1 base, with 16 bases between them. CDR3 in DNA: TGCAGTGCCTCCACCCATGGCGGAAGCAATCAGCCCCAGCATTTT. This codes for CSASTHGGSNQPQHF.

Note on this clonotype: A much more abundant neighbour one base away suggests this may be a read error. The rearrangement links TRBV6-5 to TRBJ2-2; D is perhaps TRBD1 (5 bases). Trimming stripped 5 bases from V and 8 bases from J, with 15 bases between. Germline CDR1 reads MNHEY; CDR2 reads SVGAGI. The CDR3 covers 14 residues. The CDR3, as DNA: TGTGCCAGCAGTAGTACAGGTACCCGGGGGGAGCTGTTTTTT. Amino acid sequence: CASSSTGTRGELFF.

This clonotype was seen at least ten times. V and J are TRBV12-3 or TRBV12-4 and TRBJ1-1; D is uncertain. Trimming removed 5 bases at V and 5 bases at J, with 12 bases between. The CDR3 covers 13 residues. The CDR3 is CASSPHLGTEAFF. The CDR3 DNA sequence: TGTGCCAGCAGTCCTCATCTGGGGACTGAAGCTTTCTTT.

This clonotype has at least ten counts. This chain connects TRBV11-2 to TRBJ2-2; D is perhaps TRBD1 (6 bases). Trimming took off 3 bases at V and 4 bases at J, with 15 bases between the two ends. There are 16 residues in the CDR3. Germline V gives CDR1 SGHAT, CDR2 FQNNGV. The CDR3 nucleotides read TGTGCCAGCAGCTTTCTCAGGGGCCGCACCACCGGGGAGCTGTTTTTT. This translates into CASSFLRGRTTGELFF.

This clonotype was counted at least ten times. The rearrangement joins TRBV20-1 to TRBJ1-2, with 10 bases fitting TRBD1. J lost 6 bases, V lost 3 bases, and 4 bases had no gene match. This CDR3 has 13 amino acids. Looked up from germline, CDR1 is DFQATT and CDR2 is SNEGSKA (reference sequence). CDR3 DNA sequence: TGCAGTGCTAGGGGGGGGACAGGGGATGGCTACACCTTC. This sequence encodes CSARGGTGDGYTF.

This clonotype was found many times. J is TRBJ2-3 and V is TRBV7-2; no definite D call. The V end lost 2 bases, the J end lost 6 bases, and 6 bases lay between the germline ends. CDR1 is SGHTA, CDR2 FQGNSA, per germline. The CDR3 length is 12 residues. In nucleotides, the CDR3 is TGTGCCAGCAGCTTATATGGGGATACGCAGTATTTT. Translating gives CASSLYGDTQYF.

This clonotype was observed at least ten times. The chain combines TRBV5-1 with TRBJ2-3; D perhaps matches TRBD2 (6 bases). CDR3 length: 16 residues. Per germline, CDR1 SGHRS and CDR2 YFSETQ. Trimming cost V 0 bases and J 3 bases, with 14 bases left between them. The CDR3 loop is CASSLVGGGKTDTQYF. The CDR3 DNA reads as TGCGCCAGCAGCTTGGTTGGTGGGGGGAAAACAGATACGCAGTATTTT.

This clonotype was seen repeatedly, ten times or more. This chain links TRBV7-8 with TRBJ2-1; 11 nucleotides agree with TRBD2. This CDR3 has 14 residues. CDR1 SGHVS and CDR2 FQNEAQ come from the germline V gene. V was clipped by 2 bases and J by 9 bases; unmatched bases: 3. CDR3: CASSLTLAGVEQFF. CDR3 coding DNA: TGTGCCAGCAGCTTAACACTAGCGGGGGTTGAGCAGTTCTTC.

This clonotype was seen ten or more times. The rearrangement joins TRBV20-1 to TRBJ2-1, with D possibly matching TRBD2 (5 bases). Germline lookup yields CDR1 DFQATT and CDR2 SNEGSKA (reference sequence). The CDR3 covers 11 residues. Trimming took off 1 base at V and 9 bases at J, with 7 bases between the two ends. CDR3 in amino acids: CSARGRFEQFF. CDR3 DNA sequence: TGCAGTGCTAGAGGGAGGTTTGAGCAGTTCTTC.

This clonotype was seen at least ten times. The chain joins TRBV3-1 to TRBJ2-1, with D possibly TRBD2 on 6 matching bases. Per the germline V gene, CDR1 is LGHDT and CDR2 is YNNKEL (reference sequence). CDR3 size: 14 residues. V was pared by 0 bases and J by 8 bases, with 11 bases between. The CDR3 DNA follows: TGTGCCAGCAGCCAAGATCTAGCGACCGATGAGCAGTTCTTC. This encodes CASSQDLATDEQFF.

The sample holds many counts of this clonotype. J is TRBJ1-2 and V is TRBV4-2; a weak D match, TRBD1 (5 bases). Germline values: CDR1 LGHNA, CDR2 YNFKEQ. This CDR3 comprises 15 residues. V gave up 6 bases and J gave up 4 bases, with 18 bases separating them. The CDR3 bases are TGTGCCAGCAGAACCGGGACGGAGTCCTCCTATGGCTACACCTTC. It yields the protein CASRTGTESSYGYTF.

This clonotype was seen repeatedly, ten times or more. The gene calls are TRBV20-1 and TRBJ2-5; D unresolved. The germline V gene encodes CDR1 DFQATT and CDR2 SNEGSKA (reference sequence). The CDR3 contains 11 residues. The V end lost 1 base, the J end lost 5 bases, and 5 bases lay between the germline ends. The CDR3 region has the DNA TGCAGTGCTAGAGTGGTGGAGACCCAGTACTTC. Translation: CSARVVETQYF.

V usage is TRBV3-1 and J usage is TRBJ1-4, with D maybe TRBD1 (5 bases). Germline assignment: CDR1 LGHDT and CDR2 YNNKEL (reference sequence). The CDR3 is 15 residues long. V was pared by 0 bases and J by 10 bases, with 15 bases between. The DNA of the CDR3 is TGTGCCAGCAGCCAAGATCGGGGAGGGGCCCGAAAACTGTTTTTT. It codes for CASSQDRGGARKLFF.

This clonotype was seen ten or more times. The V call is TRBV5-1, the J call TRBJ2-1, with 10 bases identical to TRBD2. CDR3 size: 17 residues. The germline CDR1 and CDR2 sequences are SGHRS and YFSETQ. J lost 0 bases, V lost 4 bases, and 7 bases had no gene match. The CDR3 DNA sequence: TGCGCCAGCAGCCTTCTATTAGCGGGAGGCTCCTACAATGAGCAGTTCTTC. This codes for CASSLLLAGGSYNEQFF.

There are many counts of this clonotype. This chain links TRBV6-5 with TRBJ1-2; D call uncertain. CDR1 MNHEY and CDR2 SVGAGI come from the germline V gene. The CDR3 sequence is 13 residues long. V was trimmed by 4 bases and J by 6 bases, leaving 12 bases between them. CDR3 amino acids: CASSSLNLHGYTF. For the CDR3, the DNA is TGTGCCAGCAGTTCTCTAAATCTACATGGCTACACCTTC.

This clonotype occurred many times. The chain is built from TRBV7-2 and TRBJ2-7; D remains ambiguous. The length of the CDR3 is 13 residues. Germline values: CDR1 SGHTA, CDR2 FQGNSA. V was trimmed by 5 bases and J by 6 bases, leaving 14 bases between them. Here the CDR3 DNA reads TGTGCCAGCAGCCCCTTCCCTGGACGCGAGCAGTACTTC. This codes for CASSPFPGREQYF. Full variable domain (missing parts from reference TRBV7-2 and TRBJ2-7): GAGVSQSPSNKVTEKGKDVELRCDPISGHTALYWYRQSLGQGLEFLIYFQGNSAPDKSGLPSDRFSAERTGGSVSTLTIQRTQQEDSAVYLCASSPFPGREQYFGPGTRLTVT.